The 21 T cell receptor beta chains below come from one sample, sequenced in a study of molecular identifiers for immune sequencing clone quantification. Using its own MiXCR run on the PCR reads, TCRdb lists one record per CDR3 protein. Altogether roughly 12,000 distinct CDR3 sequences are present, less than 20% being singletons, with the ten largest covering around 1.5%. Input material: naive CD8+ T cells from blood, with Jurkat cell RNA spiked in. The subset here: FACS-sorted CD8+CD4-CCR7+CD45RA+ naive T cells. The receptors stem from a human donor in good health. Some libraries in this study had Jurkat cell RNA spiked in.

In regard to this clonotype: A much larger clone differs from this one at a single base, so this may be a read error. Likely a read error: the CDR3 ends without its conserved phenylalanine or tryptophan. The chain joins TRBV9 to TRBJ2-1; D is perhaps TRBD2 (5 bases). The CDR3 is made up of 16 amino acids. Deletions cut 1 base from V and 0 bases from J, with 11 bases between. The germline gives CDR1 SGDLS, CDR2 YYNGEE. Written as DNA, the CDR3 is TGTGCCAGCAGCGTATCCTCTGGGAGCTCCTACAATGAGCAGTTCTCC. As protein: CASSVSSGSSYNEQFS.

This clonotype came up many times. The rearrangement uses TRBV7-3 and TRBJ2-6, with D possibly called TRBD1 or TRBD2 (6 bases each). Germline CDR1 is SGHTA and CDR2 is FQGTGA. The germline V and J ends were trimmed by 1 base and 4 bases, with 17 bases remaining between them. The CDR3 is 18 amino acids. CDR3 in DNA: TGTGCCAGCAGCTTAAGTGGAGGAGGGGGACGCGGGGCCAACGTCCTGACTTTC. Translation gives CASSLSGGGGRGANVLTF.

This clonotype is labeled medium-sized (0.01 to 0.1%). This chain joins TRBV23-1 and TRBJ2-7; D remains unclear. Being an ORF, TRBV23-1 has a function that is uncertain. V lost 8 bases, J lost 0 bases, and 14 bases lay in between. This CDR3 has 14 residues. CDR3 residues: CASLPKPSSYEQYF. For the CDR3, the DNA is TGCGCCAGCTTACCGAAACCGAGCTCCTACGAGCAGTACTTC.

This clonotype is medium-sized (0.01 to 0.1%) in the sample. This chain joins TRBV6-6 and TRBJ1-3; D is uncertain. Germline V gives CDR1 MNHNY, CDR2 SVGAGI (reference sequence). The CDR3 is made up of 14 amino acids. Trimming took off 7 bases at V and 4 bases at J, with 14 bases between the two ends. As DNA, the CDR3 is TGTGCCAGCACAAGTCGCTTCGCCGGAAACACCATATATTTT. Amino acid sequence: CASTSRFAGNTIYF.

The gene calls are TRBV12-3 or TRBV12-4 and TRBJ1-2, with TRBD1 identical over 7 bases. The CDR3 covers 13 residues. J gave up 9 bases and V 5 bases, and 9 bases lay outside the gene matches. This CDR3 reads CASSETTGIRYTF. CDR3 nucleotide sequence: TGTGCCAGCAGTGAAACGACAGGGATTCGCTACACCTTC.

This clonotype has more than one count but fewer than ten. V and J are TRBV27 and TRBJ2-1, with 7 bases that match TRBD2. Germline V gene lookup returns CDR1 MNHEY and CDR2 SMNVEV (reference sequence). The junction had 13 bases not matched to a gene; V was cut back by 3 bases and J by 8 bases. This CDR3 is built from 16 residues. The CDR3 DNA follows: TGTGCCAGCAGTTTGGTCATCGCGGGAGAGGACGATGAGCAGTTCTTC. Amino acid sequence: CASSLVIAGEDDEQFF.

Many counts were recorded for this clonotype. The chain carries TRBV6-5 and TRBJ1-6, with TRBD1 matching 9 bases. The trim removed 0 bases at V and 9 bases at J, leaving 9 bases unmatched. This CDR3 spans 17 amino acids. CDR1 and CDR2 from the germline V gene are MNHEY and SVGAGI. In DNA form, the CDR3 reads TGTGCCAGCAGTTACTCGCTGGACAGGGGTCTTTCTTCACCCCTCCACTTT. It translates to CASSYSLDRGLSSPLHF.

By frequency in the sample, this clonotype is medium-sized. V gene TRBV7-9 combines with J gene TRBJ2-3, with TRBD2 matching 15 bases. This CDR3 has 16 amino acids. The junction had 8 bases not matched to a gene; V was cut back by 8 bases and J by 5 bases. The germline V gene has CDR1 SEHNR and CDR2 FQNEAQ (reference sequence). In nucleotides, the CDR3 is TGTGCCAGCGGGGGACTAGCGGGAGGAAAGGGAGATACGCAGTATTTT. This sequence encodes CASGGLAGGKGDTQYF.

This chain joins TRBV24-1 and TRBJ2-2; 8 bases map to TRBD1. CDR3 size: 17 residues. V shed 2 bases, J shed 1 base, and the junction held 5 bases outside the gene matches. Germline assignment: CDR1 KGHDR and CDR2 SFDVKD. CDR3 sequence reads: CATSDYLGQGNTGELFF. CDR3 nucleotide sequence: TGTGCCACCAGTGATTACCTCGGACAGGGGAACACCGGGGAGCTGTTTTTT.

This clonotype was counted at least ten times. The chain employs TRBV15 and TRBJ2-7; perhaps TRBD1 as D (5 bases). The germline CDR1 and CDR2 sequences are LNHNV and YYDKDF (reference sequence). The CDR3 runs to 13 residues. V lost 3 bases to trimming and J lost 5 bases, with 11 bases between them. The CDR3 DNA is TGTGCCACCAGCAGGAGCAGGGATAACGAGCAGTACTTC. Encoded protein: CATSRSRDNEQYF.

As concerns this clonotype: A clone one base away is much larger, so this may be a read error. The CDR3 region is CASSIQLSIAGVTDTQYF. CDR3 DNA: TGTGCCAGCAGTATACAGCTCTCCATAGCGGGCGTCACAGATACGCAGTATTTT. The chain employs TRBV27 and TRBJ2-3, with 7 bases aligning to TRBD2. The CDR3 length is 18 residues. The germline V gene encodes CDR1 MNHEY and CDR2 SMNVEV (reference sequence). The junction had 16 bases not matched to a gene; V was cut back by 5 bases and J by 2 bases.

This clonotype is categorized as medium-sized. CDR3 loop: CAWSGLGIGGNQPQHF. CDR3 sequence (DNA): TGTGCCTGGAGCGGACTAGGGATTGGTGGCAATCAGCCCCAGCATTTT. The chain carries TRBV30 and TRBJ1-5; the D is unclear. This CDR3 has 16 amino acids. V lost 3 bases and J 2 bases, leaving 17 bases between the germline ends. In germline, CDR1 is GTSNPN, CDR2 SVGIG (reference sequence).

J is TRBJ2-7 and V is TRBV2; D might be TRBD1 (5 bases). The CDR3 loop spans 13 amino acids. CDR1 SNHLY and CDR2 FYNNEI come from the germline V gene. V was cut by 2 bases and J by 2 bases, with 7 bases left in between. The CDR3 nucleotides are TGTGCCAGCAGTGAACAGGGTACCTACGAGCAGTACTTC. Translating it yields CASSEQGTYEQYF.

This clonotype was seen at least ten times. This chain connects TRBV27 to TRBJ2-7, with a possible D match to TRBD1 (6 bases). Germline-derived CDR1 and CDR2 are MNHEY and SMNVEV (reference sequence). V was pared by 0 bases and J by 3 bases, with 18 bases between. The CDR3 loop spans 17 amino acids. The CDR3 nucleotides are TGTGCCAGCAGTTTATCCCAACCCTACAGGGTGGTCTACGAGCAGTACTTC. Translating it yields CASSLSQPYRVVYEQYF.

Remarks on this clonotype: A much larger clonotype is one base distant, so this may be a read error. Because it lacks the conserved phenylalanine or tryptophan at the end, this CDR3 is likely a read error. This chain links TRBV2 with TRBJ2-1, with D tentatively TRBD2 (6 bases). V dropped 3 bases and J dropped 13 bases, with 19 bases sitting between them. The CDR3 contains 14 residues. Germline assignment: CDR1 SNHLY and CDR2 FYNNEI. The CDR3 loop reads CASSEGGSAAEQFL. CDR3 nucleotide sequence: TGTGCCAGCAGTGAGGGGGGTAGCGCCGCTGAACAGTTCCTC.

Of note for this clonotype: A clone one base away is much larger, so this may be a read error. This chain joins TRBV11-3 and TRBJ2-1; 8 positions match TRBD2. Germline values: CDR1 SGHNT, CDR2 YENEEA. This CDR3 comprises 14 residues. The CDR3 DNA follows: TGTGCCAGCAACTTAGAACTAGCGGACAATGAGCAGTTCTTC. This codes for CASNLELADNEQFF.

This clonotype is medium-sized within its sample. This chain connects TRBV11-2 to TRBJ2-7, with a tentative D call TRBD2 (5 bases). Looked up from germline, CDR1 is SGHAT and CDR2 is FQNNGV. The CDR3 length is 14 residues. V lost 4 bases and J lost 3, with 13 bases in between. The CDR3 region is CASSSGLGLYEQYF. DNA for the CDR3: TGTGCCAGCAGCTCTGGACTGGGCCTCTACGAGCAGTACTTC. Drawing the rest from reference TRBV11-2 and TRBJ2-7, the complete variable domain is EAGVAQSPRYKIIEKRQSVAFWCNPISGHATLYWYQQILGQGPKLLIQFQNNGVVDDSQLPKDRFSAERLKGVDSTLKIQPAKLEDSAVYLCASSSGLGLYEQYFGPGTRLTVT.

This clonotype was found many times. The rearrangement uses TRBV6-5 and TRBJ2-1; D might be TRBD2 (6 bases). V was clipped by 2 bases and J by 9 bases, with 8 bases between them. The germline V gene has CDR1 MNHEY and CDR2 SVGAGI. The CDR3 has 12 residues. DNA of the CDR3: TGTGCCAGCAGTTACGGCGGGGTTGAGCAGTTCTTC. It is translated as CASSYGGVEQFF.

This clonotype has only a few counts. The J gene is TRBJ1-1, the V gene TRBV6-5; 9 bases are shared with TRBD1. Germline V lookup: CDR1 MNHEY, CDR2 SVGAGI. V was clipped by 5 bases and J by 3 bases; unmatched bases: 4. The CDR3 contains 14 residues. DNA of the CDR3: TGTGCCAGCAGTGTGGGGACAGGGTACACTGAAGCTTTCTTT. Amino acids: CASSVGTGYTEAFF.

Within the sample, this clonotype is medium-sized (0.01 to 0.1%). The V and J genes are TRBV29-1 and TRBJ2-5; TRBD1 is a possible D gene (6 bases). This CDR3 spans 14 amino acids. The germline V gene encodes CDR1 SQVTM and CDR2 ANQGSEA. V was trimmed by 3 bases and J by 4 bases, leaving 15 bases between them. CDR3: CSVEGRGRLETQYF. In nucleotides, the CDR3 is TGCAGCGTTGAGGGCAGGGGTCGGTTAGAGACCCAGTACTTC.

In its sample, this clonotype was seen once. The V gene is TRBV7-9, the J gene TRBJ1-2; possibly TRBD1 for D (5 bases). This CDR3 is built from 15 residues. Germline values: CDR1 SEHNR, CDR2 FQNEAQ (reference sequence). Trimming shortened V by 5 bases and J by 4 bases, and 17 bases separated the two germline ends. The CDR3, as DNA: TGTGCCAGCAGCCAACCCAGGGTTTCCTTCTATGGCTACACCTTC. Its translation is CASSQPRVSFYGYTF.